The clone carrying this TCR beta chain has a single count. Its antigen is still unknown. This cohort consisted of healthy bone marrow donors. PCR involved 60 Vbeta and 13 Jbeta primers. Profiling relied on immunoSEQ multiplex PCR, and the TCRdb table lists in-frame clones only, not all of them. The sample has 95,000 to 150,000 clones, about three quarters seen once; the top ten hold 30%. The junction had 10 bases not matched to a gene; V was cut back by 4 bases and J by 4 bases. Per germline, CDR1 SGDLS and CDR2 YYNGEE. The CDR3 contains 15 residues. These data are taken from a study of cytomegalovirus exposure and HLA in healthy donors. Whole-study findings and limits: Sequencing had likely introduced a cluster of highly shared sequence variants as an artifact.

This chain uses TRBV9 with TRBJ2-7; 8 bases line up with TRBD2. Sequencing was done on a sample of PBMCs. The source is a man between 60 and 70 years old in good health and CMV-seropositive. CDR3 coding DNA: TGTGCCAGCAGCCCCCTTGGGACTAGTGTTTACGAGCAGTACTTC. The encoded protein is CASSPLGTSVYEQYF.